The clone carrying this T cell receptor beta chain was seen many times. The antigen is not known. UMIs and sample barcodes were carried by the TCR alpha and TCR beta cDNA libraries that 5'RACE produced using constant-segment primers. TCRdb independently ran MiXCR on the 5' RACE reads; one entry per CDR3 protein. The top ten clones hold 2.4% of a sample with about 190,000 distinct CDR3 sequences, about 17% of them seen once. The sample belongs to a study of T-cell memory formation after mild COVID-19. Study summary: TCR clusters showed largely donor specificity.

Notes on the study in general: Confirmation was lacking for SARS-CoV-2 specificity of second-wave clones that peaked on day 37. Memory from before infection featured some responding clones, which suggests cross-reactive memory joined.

Germline lookup yields CDR1 SQVTM and CDR2 ANQGSEA. The CDR3 spans 10 residues. The V end was cut by 8 bases, the J end by 3 bases, with 7 bases between. The V and J genes are TRBV29-1 and TRBJ2-5, with no clear D. This clonotype originated in an adult woman who had mild COVID-19 (a few samples of this study predate the infection). Cell type and time point are not known. Sequencing was performed on PBMCs or a T cell subset sorted from them (not recorded which). DNA of the CDR3: TGCAGCACCCGAAAAGAGACCCAGTACTTC. The encoded protein is CSTRKETQYF.